This T cell receptor beta chain was found in a study of shared clonotypes between healthy human individuals. The ends were cut back, 4 bases at V and 8 bases at J, with 26 bases in the middle. The CDR3 has 17 residues. Looked up from germline, CDR1 is MNHEY and CDR2 is SMNVEV (reference sequence). Regarding this clone: The antigen remains unidentified.

Notes on the study in general: Naive CD4 clonotype sharing across several donors was 4% to 5%.

The assay was immunoSEQ multiplex PCR, and TCRdb's table has in-frame clones only and misses some. In the table there are 2.5 million or so clones, 85% to 95% of which are singletons. This TCR derives from a man in his late teens or twenties in good health. The rearrangement uses TRBV27 and TRBJ1-2, with no clear D. Specimen: naive CD4+ T cells sorted from blood. The sample's subset: CD45RA+ positively selected. CDR3: CASSSNSMTKSSWGYTF. The CDR3 DNA follows: TGTGCCAGCAGTTCCAACTCGATGACCAAGAGCTCCTGGGGCTACACCTTC.